These 14 T cell receptor beta chains came from one sample sequenced in a study of molecular identifiers for immune sequencing clone quantification. TCRdb re-derived calls from the PCR reads in MiXCR, one entry per CDR3 protein. Among approximately 320,000 distinct CDR3 sequences listed, 24% were seen once. The sequenced sample was naive CD8+ T cells from blood, with Jurkat cell RNA spiked in. As for subset: FACS-sorted CD8+CD4-CCR7+CD45RA+ naive T cells. The receptors come from a human donor in good health. Some libraries in this study had Jurkat cell RNA spiked in.

This chain links TRBV29-1 with TRBJ1-1, with 8 bases identical to TRBD1. CDR1 and CDR2 from the germline V gene are SQVTM and ANQGSEA. Unmatched junction bases numbered 13, after V lost 6 bases and J lost 7 bases. The CDR3 is 14 residues long. The CDR3 DNA reads as TGCAGCGTGCAAGGACAGGGAGTAGTGGTTGAAGCTTTCTTT. Translation gives CSVQGQGVVVEAFF.

V and J are TRBV7-9 and TRBJ2-1, with unresolved D. Trimming left V 2 bases short and J 8 bases short, with 10 bases between. CDR1 is SEHNR and CDR2 is FQNEAQ in the germline V gene (reference sequence). This CDR3 is built from 13 residues. The DNA of the CDR3 is TGTGCCAGCAGCTTACTTTTAGCCTATGAGCAGTTCTTC. It is translated as CASSLLLAYEQFF.

As to this clonotype: A read error may explain this, as a much larger clone is one base away. V usage is TRBV28 and J usage is TRBJ2-7; D remains ambiguous. Germline CDR1 reads MDHEN; CDR2 reads SYDVKM. The CDR3 is 15 residues long. In DNA, the CDR3 is TGTGCCAGCAGTTTCAGAGGCACGAGCTCCTACAAGCAGTACTTC. As protein: CASSFRGTSSYKQYF.

A note on this clonotype: The CDR3 end shows no conserved phenylalanine or tryptophan, and so a read error is likely. The limits of the CDR3 on the DNA are not certain, so only TCRdb's listed CDR3 is given. This chain joins TRBV4-3 and TRBJ1-1. Germline CDR1 and CDR2: LGHNA and YSLEER. The length of the CDR3 is 14 amino acids, counting both ends. The CDR3 loop reads CASSQYKADTEAIY.

Notes on this clonotype: This may be a read error, as it is one base from a much larger clone. This chain connects TRBV20-1 to TRBJ1-6; D might be TRBD1 (5 bases). CDR1 and CDR2 from the germline V gene are DFQATT and SNEGSKA (reference sequence). The CDR3 runs 13 residues. CDR3 sequence: CSASRGENSPPHF. The DNA of the CDR3 is TGCAGTGCTAGTCGAGGGGAGAATTCACCCCCCCACTTT.

This clonotype was found many times. This chain uses TRBV4-3 with TRBJ2-7; a weak D match, TRBD2 (5 bases). V shed 0 bases and J shed 0 bases, with 6 bases lying between them. Per the germline V gene, CDR1 is LGHNA and CDR2 is YSLEER. This CDR3 is built from 14 residues. The DNA of the CDR3 is TGCGCCAGCAGCCAAGAAACTAGCTCCTACGAGCAGTACTTC. Encoded protein: CASSQETSSYEQYF.

This clonotype was detected ten times or more. The chain is built from TRBV11-2 and TRBJ2-1; tentative D call: TRBD2 (6 bases). CDR3 length equals 15 residues. The V and J ends lost 2 bases and 6 bases respectively, with 14 bases between them. From germline, CDR1 is SGHAT and CDR2 FQNNGV. The CDR3 reads CASSLPYHGGNEQFF. The CDR3 coding sequence is TGTGCCAGCAGCTTACCCTACCACGGGGGCAATGAGCAGTTCTTC.

The chain has TRBV6-5 and TRBJ2-7, with D possibly being TRBD1 (6 bases). The CDR3 loop spans 15 amino acids. V was pared by 0 bases and J by 7 bases, with 16 bases between. The germline gives CDR1 MNHEY, CDR2 SVGAGI. The CDR3 DNA follows: TGTGCCAGCAGTTACTCGGGGGACAAATGGGGGGAGCAGTACTTC. Amino acids: CASSYSGDKWGEQYF.

The sample holds a few counts of this clonotype. The rearrangement joins TRBV12-3 or TRBV12-4 to TRBJ1-1; TRBD1 is a possible D gene (5 bases). Trimming removed 3 bases from V and 6 bases from J, with 14 bases in between. There are 14 residues in the CDR3. CDR3 in amino acids: CASSLSGRYAEAFF. CDR3 DNA sequence: TGTGCCAGCAGTTTGTCAGGGCGGTATGCTGAAGCTTTCTTT.

Turning to this clonotype: At one of its ends the junction is not consistent with the germline gene, which may arise from a read error. The chain links TRBV28 to TRBJ2-1; no clear D gene. CDR3 length equals 14 residues. The germline CDR1 and CDR2 sequences are MDHEN and SYDVKM. The CDR3 DNA is TGTGCCAGCAGTTTACTCGCCCCAGTCAATGGGCAGTTCTTC. This sequence encodes CASSLLAPVNGQFF.

As concerns this clonotype: The junction departs from the called germline gene at one end, perhaps through a read error. The rearrangement links TRBV7-9 to TRBJ2-3; TRBD1 aligns across 8 bases. CDR1 is SEHNR and CDR2 is FQNEAQ in the germline V gene (reference sequence). The CDR3 is 16 residues long. As DNA, the CDR3 is TGTGCCAGCAGCTCGAGTCGGACAGGGCCGGAAGATATGCAGTATTTT. Translated, it gives CASSSSRTGPEDMQYF.

This clonotype was counted at least ten times. The rearrangement links TRBV6-6 to TRBJ2-7; tentative D call: TRBD2 (6 bases). CDR1 and CDR2 from the germline V gene are MNHNY and SVGAGI (reference sequence). This CDR3 has 12 residues. Trimming shortened V by 7 bases and J by 4 bases, and 11 bases separated the two germline ends. CDR3 amino acids: CASTAGRYEQYF. CDR3 DNA: TGTGCCAGCACGGCAGGGAGGTACGAGCAGTACTTC.

This clonotype was seen at least ten times. The DNA for the CDR3 is TGTGCCAGCAGTTACTCTGGCCCCTCTGGGGCCAACGTCCTGACTTTC. Its protein is CASSYSGPSGANVLTF. This rearrangement joins TRBV6-2 or TRBV6-3 to TRBJ2-6; the D is unclear. V was cut by 0 bases and J by 0 bases, with 6 bases left in between. Germline-derived CDR1 and CDR2 are MNHEY and SVGEGT. This CDR3 comprises 16 residues.

This clonotype was detected ten times or more. The V and J genes are TRBV11-2 and TRBJ2-3; D gene unclear. This CDR3 contains 14 residues. V was shortened by 5 bases and J by 1 base, with 10 bases between the two germline ends. CDR1 SGHAT and CDR2 FQNNGV come from the germline V gene. The CDR3 spells CASSKTPRTDTQYF. CDR3 coding DNA: TGTGCCAGCAGCAAGACACCCCGCACAGATACGCAGTATTTT.